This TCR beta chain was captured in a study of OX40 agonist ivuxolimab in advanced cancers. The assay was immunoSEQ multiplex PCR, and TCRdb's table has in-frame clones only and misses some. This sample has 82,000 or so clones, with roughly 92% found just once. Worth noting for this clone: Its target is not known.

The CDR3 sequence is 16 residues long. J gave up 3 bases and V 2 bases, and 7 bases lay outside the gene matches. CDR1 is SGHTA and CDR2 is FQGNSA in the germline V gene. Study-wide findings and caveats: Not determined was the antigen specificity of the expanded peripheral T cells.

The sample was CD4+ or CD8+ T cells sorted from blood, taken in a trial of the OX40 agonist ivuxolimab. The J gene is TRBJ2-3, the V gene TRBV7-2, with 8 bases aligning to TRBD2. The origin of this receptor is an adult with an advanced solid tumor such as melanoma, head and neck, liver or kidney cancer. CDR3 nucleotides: TGTGCCAGCAGCTTATATAGCGGGAAGGGTACAGATACGCAGTATTTT. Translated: CASSLYSGKGTDTQYF. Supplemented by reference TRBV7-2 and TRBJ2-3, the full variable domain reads GAGVSQSPSNKVTEKGKDVELRCDPISGHTALYWYRQSLGQGLEFLIYFQGNSAPDKSGLPSDRFSAERTGGSVSTLTIQRTQQEDSAVYLCASSLYSGKGTDTQYFGPGTRLTVL.